One sample yielded the 31 T cell receptor beta chains listed below, sequenced in a study of T cell clonality in common variable immunodeficiency. Assay: immunoSEQ multiplex PCR; the TCRdb copy retains only in-frame clones and omits some. Singletons are absent from the sample, which has around 81,000 clones. The sequencing sample was made of peripheral blood mononuclear cells. These receptor sequences come from a person aged 18 to 70 in good health.

This clone occurred many times. The read ends 3 residues early relative to the CDR3; the germline J gene fills the gap. The chain uses TRBV20-1 and TRBJ2-1, with 10 bases aligning to TRBD2. Germline trimming cut 4 bases from V and 7 bases from J; bases unmatched to any gene: 10. CDR3 length: 15 residues. CDR1 is DFQATT and CDR2 is SNEGSKA in the germline V gene (reference sequence). CDR3 DNA (partial): TGCAGTGCTACCCACAGCGGGAGGGCCTCAAATGAG. Protein sequence: CSATHSGRASNE. From start to end, the CDR3 is CSATHSGRASNEQFF.

This clone was detected ten times or more. Sequencing ends 3 residues short of the CDR3 end; the germline J gene provides the rest. The genes are TRBV7-6 and TRBJ2-7; D might be TRBD1 (5 bases). Germline values: CDR1 SGHVS, CDR2 FNYEAQ. Trimming removed 4 bases from V and 0 bases from J, with 10 bases in between. The CDR3 sequence is 14 residues long. Partial CDR3 DNA: TGTGCCAGCAGCTCCAGGGTGAGCTCCTACGAG. It is translated as CASSSRVSSYE. The whole CDR3 sequence is CASSSRVSSYEQYF.

Many counts were recorded for this clone. From the germline J gene comes the end of the CDR3, since the read stops 3 residues before it. The chain couples TRBV4-1 to TRBJ2-7; 9 nucleotides agree with TRBD1. Trimming cost V 1 base and J 4 bases; bases outside gene matches: 5. Germline assignment: CDR1 MGHRA and CDR2 YSYEKL. This CDR3 is 15 amino acids long. The CDR3 DNA, read in part, is TGCGCCAGCAGCCAAGGGGGACAGGGAACGTACGAG. Translating gives CASSQGGQGTYE. The entire CDR3 protein reads CASSQGGQGTYEQYF.

This clone has ten or more counts. The sequenced fragment ends 3 residues before the CDR3 boundary, so the rest is inferred from the germline J gene. J is TRBJ2-5 and V is TRBV11-2; 7 positions agree with TRBD2. V trimming: 7 bases; J trimming: 5 bases; junction bases outside the gene matches: 7. There are 13 residues in the CDR3. Germline V gene lookup returns CDR1 SGHAT and CDR2 FQNNGV. The chain's CDR3 is CASTKVGGETQYF. The part of the CDR3 DNA that was read is TGTGCCAGCACAAAAGTGGGGGGGGAGACC.

This clone was detected many times. The read ends 3 residues shy of where the CDR3 ends; the end is completed using the germline J gene. The gene calls are TRBV5-4 and TRBJ2-7; TRBD2 matches at 8 bases. Germline assignment: CDR1 SGHNT and CDR2 YYREEE (reference sequence). The V gene end was trimmed by 6 bases and the J gene end by 0 bases; junction bases not matched to a gene: 5. This CDR3 is 14 amino acids long. CDR3 DNA, as far as it was read: TGTGCCAGCACACGGGGGGGAAGCTCCTACGAG. This sequence encodes CASTRGGSSYE. The whole CDR3 sequence reads CASTRGGSSYEQYF.

Many counts were recorded for this clone. The read terminates 3 residues ahead of where the CDR3 ends, so the germline J gene completes it. This chain connects TRBV11-2 to TRBJ2-3; tentatively, D is TRBD2 (6 bases). The germline gives CDR1 SGHAT, CDR2 FQNNGV. Trimming pared 8 bases from V and 2 bases from J, leaving 17 bases between. The CDR3 totals 15 residues. The CDR3 loop reads CASVPIAVVTDTQYF. The sequenced CDR3 bases are TGTGCCAGCGTTCCTATAGCGGTTGTCACAGATACG.

This clone was found many times. Read sequence stops 3 residues before the CDR3 end, and the germline J gene provides the missing end. The chain uses TRBV20-1 and TRBJ2-7; tentatively, D is TRBD1 (5 bases). The CDR3 has 12 amino acids. Germline-derived CDR1 and CDR2 are DFQATT and SNEGSKA (reference sequence). The V end lost 5 bases, the J end lost 4 bases, and 12 bases lay between the germline ends. The CDR3: CSALRVAYEQYF. Partial CDR3 DNA: TGCAGTGCTCTCAGGGTCGCATACGAG.

The table lists this clone with many counts. CDR3 DNA, as far as it was read: TGTGCCAGCAGTTTACCGGGGGATACG. It codes for CASSLPGDT. The complete CDR3 sequence is CASSLPGDTQYF. This sequence joins TRBV28 and TRBJ2-3; the D gene is possibly TRBD2 (5 bases). The CDR3 is cut off 3 residues early in the read; its end comes from the germline J gene. Per germline, CDR1 MDHEN and CDR2 SYDVKM. This CDR3 is 12 amino acids long. V gave up 2 bases and J gave up 6 bases, with 6 bases separating them.

Of note for this clone: Germline and junction disagree at one end, which may indicate a read error. The CDR3 goes on 3 residues after the read ends, and that part is filled in from the germline J gene. V and J are TRBV7-9 and TRBJ2-7, with D possibly matching TRBD1 (5 bases). The length of the CDR3 is 13 residues. Germline CDR1 is SEHNR and CDR2 is FQNEAQ (reference sequence). CDR3: CSSSLGPAYEQYF. Partial CDR3 DNA: TGTTCCAGCAGCTTGGGGCCGGCCTACGAG.

This clone was seen at least ten times. Sequencing ends 3 residues short of the CDR3 end; the germline J gene provides the rest. The gene calls are TRBV20-1 and TRBJ1-5; TRBD1 might be the D (6 bases). Trimming removed 6 bases at V and 7 bases at J, with 22 bases between. CDR1 and CDR2 (germline): DFQATT, SNEGSKA (reference sequence). The CDR3 is made up of 15 amino acids. CDR3 DNA (partial): TGCAGTGCGACAACAGGGAATGACCGAAGACAGCCC. Its translation is CSATTGNDRRQP. The entire CDR3 sequence reads CSATTGNDRRQPQHF.

This clone showed up many times. The read is 3 residues too short to cover the CDR3 end, so that end is filled in from the germline J gene. The chain is built from TRBV20-1 and TRBJ2-1, with 7 bases lining up with TRBD2. Trimming at V came to 4 bases and at J to 0 bases, leaving 6 bases not matched to a gene. The CDR3 is 15 amino acids. Germline V lookup: CDR1 DFQATT, CDR2 SNEGSKA (reference sequence). CDR3 bases read: TGCAGTGCTACGCGGGGAGGGGTCTCCTACAATGAG. Protein: CSATRGGVSYNE. The complete CDR3 protein is CSATRGGVSYNEQFF.

Ten or more counts support this clone. The read ends 3 residues before the CDR3 terminus; that terminus is restored from the germline J gene. The rearrangement uses TRBV2 and TRBJ2-1; 8 nucleotides match TRBD1. This CDR3 has 14 residues. The V segment lost 6 bases and the J segment 8 bases; nucleotides outside the gene matches: 9. Per germline, CDR1 SNHLY and CDR2 FYNNEI. CDR3 protein: CASRDPTGVHEQFF. Incomplete CDR3 DNA: TGTGCCAGCAGAGACCCGACAGGGGTCCATGAG.

The table lists this clone with many counts. Read sequence stops 3 residues before the CDR3 end, and the germline J gene provides the missing end. The genes are TRBV30 and TRBJ2-7, with TRBD1 as a possible D gene (6 bases). The length of the CDR3 is 15 residues. Trimming removed 2 bases at V and 1 base at J, with 15 bases between. Germline V lookup: CDR1 GTSNPN, CDR2 SVGIG (reference sequence). The covered CDR3 bases are TGTGCCTGGAGTTGGGACACAATCCGGTCCTACGAG. Protein: CAWSWDTIRSYE. The complete CDR3 protein is CAWSWDTIRSYEQYF.

This clone was counted ten times or more. The read halts 3 residues ahead of the CDR3 end, with the missing end drawn from the germline J gene. The chain couples TRBV29-1 to TRBJ1-1, with D uncertain. Germline CDR1 SQVTM, CDR2 ANQGSEA. The CDR3 consists of 13 residues. V dropped 4 bases and J dropped 0 bases, with 9 bases sitting between them. The CDR3 protein is CSVGWLLNTEAFF. The DNA read from the CDR3 is TGCAGCGTTGGGTGGCTGCTGAACACTGAA. Variable domain in full (rest from reference TRBV29-1 and TRBJ1-1): SAVISQKPSRDICQRGTSLTIQCQVDSQVTMMFWYRQQPGQSLTLIATANQGSEATYESGFVIDKFPISRPNLTFSTLTVSNMSPEDSSIYLCSVGWLLNTEAFFGQGTRLTVV.

This clone was detected a few times. The read terminates 3 residues ahead of where the CDR3 ends, so the germline J gene completes it. J is TRBJ2-7 and V is TRBV2, with TRBD1 matching over 10 bases. The germline V gene has CDR1 SNHLY and CDR2 FYNNEI. Unmatched junction bases numbered 13, after V lost 8 bases and J lost 6 bases. The CDR3 loop spans 15 amino acids. CDR3 DNA (partial): TGTGCCAGCTCCCTTGGGGGGACAGGGGCTATCGAG. This encodes CASSLGGTGAIE. The entire CDR3 protein is CASSLGGTGAIEQYF.

This clone has at least ten counts. Partial CDR3 DNA: TGTGCCAGCAGCATTATCCCCACCGGGGAG. This gives the protein CASSIIPTGE. Given in full, the CDR3 is CASSIIPTGELFF. The V gene is TRBV7-2, the J gene TRBJ2-2; D remains ambiguous. The read halts 3 residues ahead of the CDR3 end, with the missing end drawn from the germline J gene. The CDR3 runs 13 residues. Trimming shortened V by 5 bases and J by 4 bases, and 8 bases separated the two germline ends. Germline V CDR1 and CDR2: SGHTA, FQGNSA. The full variable domain, rest sourced from reference TRBV7-2 and TRBJ2-2, is GAGVSQSPSNKVTEKGKDVELRCDPISGHTALYWYRQSLGQGLEFLIYFQGNSAPDKSGLPSDRFSAERTGGSVSTLTIQRTQQEDSAVYLCASSIIPTGELFFGEGSRLTVL.

A remark on this clone: The read stops 3 residues short of the end of the CDR3; the missing end is completed from the germline J gene. The gene calls are TRBV25-1 and TRBJ2-7, with D perhaps matching TRBD2 (6 bases). Germline loops: CDR1 MGHDK, CDR2 SYGVNS. The CDR3 has 13 residues. V was shortened by 4 bases and J by 5 bases, with 12 bases between the two germline ends. CDR3 in amino acids: CASSGADYDEQYF. CDR3 bases read: TGTGCCAGCAGTGGGGCGGACTATGACGAG.

The table lists this clone with many counts. The read halts 3 residues ahead of the CDR3 end, with the missing end drawn from the germline J gene. The chain uses TRBV19 and TRBJ2-1; 13 bases map to TRBD2. Losses at the gene ends were 6 bases for V and 5 bases for J; bases not matched to a gene: 4. Germline CDR1 is LNHDA and CDR2 is SQIVND (reference sequence). The CDR3 is 15 residues long. The CDR3: CASRRTSGRNNEQFF. The sequenced part of the CDR3 DNA is TGTGCCAGTAGGAGGACTAGCGGGAGAAACAATGAG.

This clone has a count of ten or more. The CDR3 end is not reached by the read, which stops 3 residues before it; the germline J gene fills it in. V is TRBV2 and J is TRBJ1-5; 7 nucleotides agree with TRBD1. Germline V gene lookup returns CDR1 SNHLY and CDR2 FYNNEI. The ends lost 0 bases at V and 4 bases at J; junction bases unmatched: 6. The CDR3 is 16 residues long. The CDR3 is CASSEALPTGNQPQHF. The sequenced CDR3 bases are TGTGCCAGCAGTGAAGCGCTTCCGACAGGGAATCAGCCC.

This clone came up many times. At one end the junction does not follow the germline gene, possibly because of a read error. The read gets to within 3 residues of the CDR3 end, and the germline J gene fills in the rest. This chain connects TRBV7-9 to TRBJ2-6; 9 bases match TRBD2. From germline, CDR1 is SEHNR and CDR2 FQNEAQ (reference sequence). The length of the CDR3 is 14 residues. The CDR3 spells CASSWTAGGNVLTF. The DNA read from the CDR3 is TGTGCCAGCAGCTGGACAGCGGGGGGCAACGTC.

The table lists this clone with many counts. The CDR3 DNA, read in part, is TGCGCCAGCAGCGACAGGGGGCTTACAGATACG. Translation gives CASSDRGLTDT. Given in full, the CDR3 is CASSDRGLTDTQYF. The J gene is TRBJ2-3, the V gene TRBV10-1; 10 bases fit TRBD1. The CDR3 extends 3 residues past the end of the read, so its final part is completed from the germline J gene. This CDR3 is 14 amino acids long. V gave up 6 bases and J gave up 3 bases; unmatched junction bases: 3. Germline V gives CDR1 WNHNN, CDR2 SYGVQD (reference sequence).

This clone was counted many times. The missing CDR3 end, 3 residues past where the read stops, is filled in from the germline J gene. The chain has TRBV19 and TRBJ1-5; TRBD1 aligns across 7 bases. Looked up from germline, CDR1 is LNHDA and CDR2 is SQIVND (reference sequence). The length of the CDR3 is 15 residues. V was clipped by 1 base and J by 2 bases; unmatched bases: 2. The DNA read from the CDR3 is TGTGCCAGTAGTATAGTTCAGGGGGGCAATCAGCCC. Translating it yields CASSIVQGGNQP. The whole CDR3 sequence is CASSIVQGGNQPQHF.

There are many counts of this clone. The CDR3 goes on 3 residues after the read ends, and that part is filled in from the germline J gene. The chain combines TRBV7-9 with TRBJ1-1, with unresolved D. Trimming cost V 5 bases and J 1 base, with 11 bases left between them. From germline, CDR1 is SEHNR and CDR2 FQNEAQ (reference sequence). The length of the CDR3 is 14 residues. CDR3 DNA, as far as it was read: TGTGCCAGCAGCAAGACAAGGCAGAACACTGAA. Translating it yields CASSKTRQNTE. The entire CDR3 reads CASSKTRQNTEAFF.

This clone came up many times. The read falls 3 residues short of the CDR3 end, and the missing part is taken from the germline J gene. This chain links TRBV19 with TRBJ2-5, with 8 positions matching TRBD1. After removal of 1 base from V and 5 bases from J, the junction contained 6 bases not matched to a gene. CDR3 length equals 15 residues. Germline lookup yields CDR1 LNHDA and CDR2 SQIVND (reference sequence). The CDR3 loop reads CASSIARGREETQYF. CDR3 DNA (partial): TGTGCCAGTAGTATAGCCAGGGGGCGCGAGGAGACC. Full variable domain (missing parts from reference TRBV19 and TRBJ2-5): DGGITQSPKYLFRKEGQNVTLSCEQNLNHDAMYWYRQDPGQGLRLIYYSQIVNDFQKGDIAEGYSVSREKKESFPLTVTSAQKNPTAFYLCASSIARGREETQYFGPGTRLLVL.

Ten or more counts support this clone. The read halts 3 residues ahead of the CDR3 end, with the missing end drawn from the germline J gene. V usage is TRBV19 and J usage is TRBJ1-4, with D perhaps TRBD1 (5 bases). The CDR3 loop spans 14 amino acids. Germline CDR1 LNHDA, CDR2 SQIVND (reference sequence). V lost 5 bases and J lost 7, with 14 bases in between. The sequenced part of the CDR3 DNA is TGTGCCAGTAGTCAAAAGACAGTGACTGAAAAA. As protein: CASSQKTVTEK. The full CDR3 is CASSQKTVTEKLFF.

This clone has ten or more counts. CDR3 in amino acids: CASSFRQGNYNEQFF. The CDR3 DNA, read in part, is TGTGCCAGCAGCTTCAGACAGGGGAACTACAATGAG. The chain has TRBV7-3 and TRBJ2-1; 8 bases agree with TRBD1. The read falls 3 residues short of the CDR3 end, and the missing part is taken from the germline J gene. The CDR3 is 15 amino acids. J lost 3 bases, V lost 3 bases, and 4 bases had no gene match. The germline V gene has CDR1 SGHTA and CDR2 FQGTGA.

This clone was seen many times. The sequenced fragment ends 3 residues before the CDR3 boundary, so the rest is inferred from the germline J gene. This chain uses TRBV20-1 with TRBJ2-5, with D tentatively TRBD2 (7 bases). The CDR3 contains 13 residues. Trimming removed 0 bases at V and 5 bases at J, with 10 bases between. Germline CDR1 reads DFQATT; CDR2 reads SNEGSKA (reference sequence). This CDR3 reads CSAREGGRETQYF. Incomplete CDR3 DNA: TGCAGTGCTAGAGAGGGGGGGCGGGAGACC.

This clone was seen many times. The CDR3 end falls 3 residues outside the read, so it is completed with the germline J gene. This rearrangement joins TRBV19 to TRBJ1-5; 7 positions match TRBD1. This CDR3 comprises 14 residues. CDR1 and CDR2 (germline): LNHDA, SQIVND (reference sequence). With V trimmed by 7 bases and J by 9 bases, 12 bases remained unmatched. The CDR3 bases that were read are TGTGCCAGTAAGTCAACAGGGGTGTCCGGGCCC. As protein: CASKSTGVSGP. The complete CDR3 sequence is CASKSTGVSGPQHF. Full variable domain (outside the CDR3, taken from reference TRBV19 and TRBJ1-5): DGGITQSPKYLFRKEGQNVTLSCEQNLNHDAMYWYRQDPGQGLRLIYYSQIVNDFQKGDIAEGYSVSREKKESFPLTVTSAQKNPTAFYLCASKSTGVSGPQHFGDGTRLSIL.

The sample holds a few counts of this clone. The CDR3 end is not reached by the read, which stops 3 residues before it; the germline J gene fills it in. The chain couples TRBV19 to TRBJ1-5; D remains unclear. CDR3 size: 13 residues. V lost 3 bases to trimming and J lost 5 bases, with 8 bases between them. Germline-derived CDR1 and CDR2 are LNHDA and SQIVND (reference sequence). CDR3 DNA (partial): TGTGCCAGTAGTATCAACGGGTATCAGCCC. It is translated as CASSINGYQP. The complete CDR3 sequence is CASSINGYQPQHF.

This clone was recorded many times. With the read ending 3 residues before the CDR3 end, the germline J gene is used to fill in that end. This chain connects TRBV7-2 to TRBJ2-3; D gene ambiguous. V dropped 2 bases and J dropped 6 bases, with 9 bases sitting between them. Germline loops: CDR1 SGHTA, CDR2 FQGNSA. This CDR3 comprises 13 residues. The CDR3 DNA, read in part, is TGTGCCAGCAGCTTACGACTCCGGGATACG. Translation: CASSLRLRDT. The CDR3 as a whole reads CASSLRLRDTQYF.

This clone came up many times. The read falls 3 residues short of the CDR3 end, and the missing part is taken from the germline J gene. The V and J genes are TRBV19 and TRBJ1-2, with 7 bases fitting TRBD1. From germline, CDR1 is LNHDA and CDR2 SQIVND (reference sequence). The V segment lost 7 bases and the J segment 2 bases; nucleotides outside the gene matches: 10. The CDR3 is made up of 15 amino acids. The CDR3 region is CASIQRQGSNYGYTF. The DNA read from the CDR3 is TGTGCCAGTATCCAGAGACAGGGATCAAACTATGGC. Full variable domain (outside the CDR3, taken from reference TRBV19 and TRBJ1-2): DGGITQSPKYLFRKEGQNVTLSCEQNLNHDAMYWYRQDPGQGLRLIYYSQIVNDFQKGDIAEGYSVSREKKESFPLTVTSAQKNPTAFYLCASIQRQGSNYGYTFGSGTRLTVV.